These 9 T cell receptor beta chains came from one sample sequenced in a study of blood T cell repertoires in COVID-19. Profiling relied on immunoSEQ multiplex PCR, and the TCRdb table lists in-frame clones only, not all of them. The sample carries about 34,000 clones, 90% recorded once. The sample taken for sequencing was peripheral blood. These receptors all stem from a man older than 75 with acute or convalescent COVID-19.

The chain recombines TRBV4-1 with TRBJ1-1; D perhaps matches TRBD1 (5 bases). V shed 0 bases and J shed 7 bases, with 12 bases lying between them. The CDR3 is made up of 14 amino acids. Germline V lookup: CDR1 MGHRA, CDR2 YSYEKL. CDR3 bases: TGCGCCAGCAGCCAAGAGCCAGGGTATAGTGAAGCTTTCTTT. Translation gives CASSQEPGYSEAFF.

Note on this clone: The junction departs from germline at one end; a sequencing error may be responsible. The chain links TRBV5-1 to TRBJ2-7; 8 bases line up with TRBD1. The germline V gene encodes CDR1 SGHRS and CDR2 YFSETQ. The CDR3 runs to 14 residues. CDR3 bases: TGCGCCAGCAGTTTGGGACAGGAAGGCTACGAGCAGTACTTC. Protein sequence: CASSLGQEGYEQYF.

This clone appeared once. Here the CDR3 reads CASSEVARDNQPQHF. The CDR3 DNA reads as TGTGCCAGCAGTGAAGTGGCCAGGGACAATCAGCCCCAGCATTTT. The chain carries TRBV6-1 and TRBJ1-5; weak D call: TRBD1 (5 bases). From germline, CDR1 is MNHNS and CDR2 SASEGT. The CDR3 spans 15 residues. The V end was cut by 1 base, the J end by 3 bases, with 10 bases between.

The chain recombines TRBV3-1 (or the pseudogene TRBV3-2) with TRBJ2-1; 7 bases align to TRBD1. Germline CDR1 reads LGHDT; CDR2 reads YNNKEL (reference sequence). The CDR3 extends over 15 amino acids. Germline trimming cut 4 bases from V and 9 bases from J; bases unmatched to any gene: 12. The chain's CDR3 is CASSRDRAPTGEQFF. The CDR3 bases are TGTGCCAGCAGCCGAGACAGGGCCCCCACTGGTGAGCAGTTCTTC.

The J gene is TRBJ1-4, the V gene TRBV30; 7 nucleotides agree with TRBD1. This CDR3 has 16 residues. CDR1 and CDR2 from the germline V gene are GTSNPN and SVGIG (reference sequence). V lost 0 bases to trimming and J lost 3 bases; unmatched junction nucleotides: 7. The CDR3 nucleotides are TGTGCCTGGAGTGTGACAGGGATGGTATCTAATGAAAAACTGTTTTTT. Translated, it gives CAWSVTGMVSNEKLFF.

V is TRBV9 and J is TRBJ2-3; D is unclear. V dropped 0 bases and J dropped 2 bases, with 16 bases sitting between them. The CDR3 sequence is 17 residues long. CDR1 SGDLS and CDR2 YYNGEE come from the germline V gene. The CDR3 here is CASSVGARQGSTDTQYF. The DNA of the CDR3 is TGTGCCAGCAGCGTAGGTGCCCGACAAGGCTCCACAGATACGCAGTATTTT.

This chain connects TRBV28 to TRBJ2-7, with 9 bases identical to TRBD1. J lost 5 bases, V lost 8 bases, and 10 bases had no gene match. The CDR3 sequence is 14 residues long. Germline loops: CDR1 MDHEN, CDR2 SYDVKM. Here the CDR3 reads CASCGGTGTDEQYF. In nucleotides, the CDR3 is TGTGCCAGCTGTGGGGGGACAGGGACCGACGAGCAGTACTTC.

V and J are TRBV24-1 and TRBJ1-2, with D possibly TRBD1 on 6 matching bases. V gave up 2 bases and J gave up 7 bases, with 7 bases separating them. The CDR3 is 12 amino acids. Germline values: CDR1 KGHDR, CDR2 SFDVKD. In DNA form, the CDR3 reads TGTGCCACCAGTGATTCAGGGGTTGGCTACACCTTC. The encoded protein is CATSDSGVGYTF.

This chain joins TRBV10-3 and TRBJ2-2; tentatively, D is TRBD1 (6 bases). CDR1 ENHRY and CDR2 SYGVKD come from the germline V gene. V was pared by 2 bases and J by 4 bases, with 11 bases between. The CDR3 covers 15 residues. CDR3 sequence reads: CAISEASRGTGELFF. CDR3 bases: TGTGCCATCAGTGAGGCCTCCAGGGGCACCGGGGAGCTGTTTTTT.